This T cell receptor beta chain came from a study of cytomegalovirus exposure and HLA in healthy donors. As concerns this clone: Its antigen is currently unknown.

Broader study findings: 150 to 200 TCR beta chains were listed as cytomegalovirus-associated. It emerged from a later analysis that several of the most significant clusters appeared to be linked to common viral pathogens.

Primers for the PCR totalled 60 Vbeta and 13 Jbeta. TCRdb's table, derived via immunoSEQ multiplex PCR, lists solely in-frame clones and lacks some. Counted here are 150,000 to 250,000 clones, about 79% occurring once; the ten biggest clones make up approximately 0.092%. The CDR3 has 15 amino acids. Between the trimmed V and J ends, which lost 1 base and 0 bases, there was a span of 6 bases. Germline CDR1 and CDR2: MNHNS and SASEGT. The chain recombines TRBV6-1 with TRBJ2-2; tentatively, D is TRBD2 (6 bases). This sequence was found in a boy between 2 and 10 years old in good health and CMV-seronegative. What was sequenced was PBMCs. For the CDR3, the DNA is TGTGCCAGCAGTGAAGGGACTACGAACACCGGGGAGCTGTTTTTT. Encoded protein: CASSEGTTNTGELFF.